This T cell receptor beta chain appears in the sequencing data of a study of blood T cell repertoires in COVID-19 (TCRdb year 2020). For the wider study: The collaborator samples originated in the United States, Italy and Spain and spanned the acute and convalescent phases of COVID-19. The samples were drawn from the first 160 participants of the ongoing ImmuneRACE study and from 950 to 1,500 subjects provided by 6 global collaborators. Where available, HLA class I and class II types were taken from metadata supplied by the sample provider and were not determined by assay-based typing. The dataset comprised deeply sampled blood TCRbeta repertoires from subjects exposed to, actively infected with, or recovered from COVID-19. The sample metadata nearly always contained a de-identified subject ID, COVID-19 status, age in years and sex. The prospective study material was composed of cDNA or gDNA derived from T cells, B-cell-depleted T cells, or PBMCs. A freely available public database, intended as a resource for researchers studying the immune response to SARS-CoV-2, is where the repertoires were released. Points the paper makes about the study in general: The amount of clinical and demographic metadata varied by source and participant and was provided uncurated.

This clone was seen only once. It has no known antigen specificity. Qualities for individual bases were not recorded, and no much larger clone is one base off. TCRbeta CDR3 regions were amplified from genomic DNA by means of the immunoSEQ Assay, a bias-controlled multiplex PCR. Per the original workflow: The number of nucleated cells in each sample was estimated from the amplification of reference gene primers within the assay. To quantify the absolute abundance of each unique TCRbeta CDR3 rearrangement, sequence reads were collapsed and filtered. For each sample, productive Simpson clonality was calculated as the square root of Simpson's diversity index across productive rearrangements. Drawn from immuneACCESS, this table holds only the in-frame rearrangements with V and J called that TCRdb kept. Clones are partly lost; checked studies trace under half to an unresolved V gene and leave the rest unexplained. Clone size and the V and J calls come from that table; the DNA yielded D and trimming. The table for this sample lists some 200,000 clones; roughly 75% of them were counted only once. Roughly 7% of the sample is held by the ten biggest clonotypes.

Collaborating institutions collected whole blood in K2EDTA tubes following their own protocols. For TCRbeta analysis, collaborator samples were shipped as frozen whole blood, as isolated PBMCs, or as DNA extracted from either sample type. Spanning cysteine to phenylalanine, the CDR3 consists of 15 amino acids. The read is trimmed to its CDR3 DNA, 45 bases read in frame from base 1. V is pared back by 0 bases and J by 8 bases, with 14 bases lying between the germline termini. Looking up the germline V gene yields CDR1 SGHAT and CDR2 FQNNGV. This sequence originates from a woman between 65 and 79 years old with acute or convalescent COVID-19. Material for sequencing was peripheral blood. Rearrangement joined TRBV11-2 to TRBJ2-4; a weak D assignment points to TRBD2 (6 bases agree). The CDR3 sequence is CASSLDGGSRDIQYF. DNA sequence: TGTGCCAGCAGCTTAGATGGGGGGTCAAGGGACATTCAGTACTTC.